This entry describes one T cell receptor (beta chain). The sample belongs to a study of control samples from healthy donors and cancer patients. CDR3 size: 14 residues. The V end was cut by 3 bases, the J end by 6 bases, with 14 bases between. Germline V lookup: CDR1 WNHNN, CDR2 SYGVQD (reference sequence). Sequenced by immunoSEQ multiplex PCR; TCRdb stores in-frame clones only, minus some. The profile covers approximately 170,000 clones, with about 93% appearing a single time and over 4% taken by the ten largest. The sequence was obtained from a woman aged 55 to 70 in good health. The sequenced sample consisted of blood. The V call is TRBV10-1, the J call TRBJ1-2; tentatively, D is TRBD1 (6 bases). CDR3 sequence: CASSDNRVGNGYTF. The CDR3 DNA reads as TGCGCCAGCAGTGACAACAGGGTCGGAAATGGCTACACCTTC.